What follows are 4 T cell receptor beta chains derived from one specimen sequenced in a study of HIV-infected patients and healthy controls. No cell fractionation was done, so the repertoire covers all unsorted peripheral blood T cells. Reverse transcription used 450 to 650 ng RNA and constant-region primers for alpha and beta. Using multiplexing indices, alpha and beta chain libraries were generated apart by chain-specific third strand synthesis. TCRdb called the 5' RACE reads again in MiXCR, with one record for every CDR3 protein. The top ten clones hold 3% to 4.5% of a sample with about 12,000 distinct CDR3 sequences, approximately 5% of them seen once. Sequencing input: blood. The receptor set was obtained from an adult in good health.

This clonotype has ten or more counts. The V and J genes are TRBV30 and TRBJ1-6; D unclear. CDR3 length: 12 amino acids. CDR1 GTSNPN and CDR2 SVGIG come from the germline V gene (reference sequence). V lost 5 bases, J lost 13 bases, and 15 bases lay in between. The CDR3 spells CAWDRTGSPLHF. CDR3 nucleotide sequence: TGTGCCTGGGATCGCACCGGCTCGCCCCTCCACTTT.

By sample fraction, this clonotype is medium-sized (0.01 to 0.1%). The chain joins TRBV20-1 to TRBJ2-5; weak D call: TRBD2 (5 bases). The V end lost 6 bases, the J end lost 3 bases, and 20 bases lay between the germline ends. CDR3 size: 15 residues. CDR1 is DFQATT, CDR2 SNEGSKA, per germline (reference sequence). The CDR3 DNA reads TGCAGTGCCGTCGCATCGGGAACTTGGAAAGAGACCCAGTACTTC. It is translated as CSAVASGTWKETQYF.

In this sample, this clonotype turned up many times. This rearrangement joins TRBV2 to TRBJ2-7; D is possibly TRBD1 (5 bases). Deletions cut 5 bases from V and 6 bases from J, with 8 bases between. The germline CDR1 and CDR2 sequences are SNHLY and FYNNEI. The CDR3 sequence is 11 residues long. In DNA, the CDR3 is TGTGCCAGCAGTTTTAGGGGCGAGCAGTACTTC. Translation: CASSFRGEQYF.

This clonotype came up many times. V is TRBV18 and J is TRBJ1-1, with D perhaps matching TRBD1 (5 bases). From germline, CDR1 is KGHSH and CDR2 LQKENI. The germline V and J ends were trimmed by 2 bases and 7 bases, with 14 bases remaining between them. The CDR3 consists of 14 residues. CDR3 sequence reads: CASSPAQGKGEAFF. The CDR3 DNA is TGTGCCAGCTCACCAGCCCAGGGAAAAGGTGAAGCTTTCTTT.